The next 30 T cell receptor beta chains were all read from a single sample in a study of blood T cells in healthy people across ages. The authors ran a second PCR of about 7 to 11 cycles using a sample-barcoded 5' primer and a J-beta primer mix. A single record per CDR3 protein comes from TCRdb applying MiXCR to the 5' RACE reads. The sample yields about 680,000 distinct CDR3 sequences, around 49% seen once. Sequenced input: blood. The source of these receptors is a woman aged 60-70 years in good health.

V gene TRBV5-1 combines with J gene TRBJ2-1, with a tentative D call TRBD1 (5 bases). The CDR3 contains 14 residues. Germline V gene lookup returns CDR1 SGHRS and CDR2 YFSETQ. V lost 3 bases and J 9 bases, leaving 16 bases between the germline ends. CDR3 sequence reads: CASSSTAGSVEQFF. DNA of the CDR3: TGCGCCAGCAGCTCCACGGCAGGGTCGGTTGAGCAGTTCTTC. Together with reference TRBV5-1 and TRBJ2-1, the CDR3 gives the full variable domain: KAGVTQTPRYLIKTRGQQVTLSCSPISGHRSVSWYQQTPGQGLQFLFEYFSETQRNKGNFPGRFSGRQFSNSRSEMNVSTLELGDSALYLCASSSTAGSVEQFFGPGTRLTVL.

The genes are TRBV24-1 and TRBJ2-3; D tentatively reads TRBD1 or TRBD2 (5 bases each). CDR1 and CDR2 from the germline V gene are KGHDR and SFDVKD. With 2 bases removed from V and 0 bases from J, the gap between germline ends came to 11 bases. The CDR3 sequence is 16 residues long. CDR3 bases: TGTGCCACCAGTGATTCTAGGGGAGCTAGCACAGATACGCAGTATTTT. This gives the protein CATSDSRGASTDTQYF.

DNA for the CDR3: TGCGCCAGCAGCTTGGGTGTCGAGAGCAATCAGCCCCAGCATTTT. Protein sequence: CASSLGVESNQPQHF. The chain uses TRBV5-1 and TRBJ1-5; D is undetermined. V was cut by 0 bases and J by 1 base, with 8 bases left in between. Per the germline V gene, CDR1 is SGHRS and CDR2 is YFSETQ. This CDR3 is built from 15 residues. Using reference TRBV5-1 and TRBJ1-5 for the parts outside the CDR3, the full variable domain is KAGVTQTPRYLIKTRGQQVTLSCSPISGHRSVSWYQQTPGQGLQFLFEYFSETQRNKGNFPGRFSGRQFSNSRSEMNVSTLELGDSALYLCASSLGVESNQPQHFGDGTRLSIL.

The sample holds a few counts of this clonotype. The chain joins TRBV7-9 to TRBJ2-1, with TRBD2 as a possible D gene (6 bases). CDR3 length: 15 amino acids. The germline V and J ends were trimmed by 2 bases and 6 bases, with 14 bases remaining between them. Looked up from germline, CDR1 is SEHNR and CDR2 is FQNEAQ (reference sequence). The chain's CDR3 is CASSLISSVGNEQFF. CDR3 bases: TGTGCCAGCAGCTTAATCTCTAGCGTCGGCAATGAGCAGTTCTTC.

The chain combines TRBV29-1 with TRBJ2-7, with 8 nucleotides matching TRBD1. The DNA matches TRBJ2-5 better at its end, which makes the J call doubtful. Germline V gene sequence: CDR1 SQVTM, CDR2 ANQGSEA. The CDR3 length is 14 residues. CDR3 region: CSGRKLDREKTQYF. CDR3 in DNA: TGCAGCGGACGGAAATTGGACAGGGAAAAGACCCAGTACTTC.

This clonotype was observed a handful of times. The V call is TRBV27, the J call TRBJ2-1; 9 bases line up with TRBD2. CDR1 MNHEY and CDR2 SMNVEV come from the germline V gene (reference sequence). V shed 8 bases, J shed 2 bases, and the junction held 10 bases outside the gene matches. The CDR3 is 16 amino acids. As DNA, the CDR3 is TGTGCCAGCCGAAAGGGGACTAGCTTCCCCTACAATGAGCAGTTCTTC. Its protein is CASRKGTSFPYNEQFF.

The chain recombines TRBV5-6 with TRBJ2-1; no definite D call. With 1 base removed from V and 8 bases from J, the gap between germline ends came to 4 bases. Germline values: CDR1 SGHDT, CDR2 YYEEEE. This CDR3 has 11 residues. As DNA, the CDR3 is TGTGCCAGCAGCTTGACTCATGAGCAGTTCTTC. Amino acids: CASSLTHEQFF.

This clonotype was counted once. This sequence joins TRBV6-2 or TRBV6-3 and TRBJ1-5; maybe TRBD1 (6 bases). V gave up 7 bases and J gave up 5 bases, with 15 bases separating them. The germline V gene encodes CDR1 MNHEY and CDR2 SVGEGT. CDR3 length: 14 residues. The CDR3 protein is CASTLVGGDQPQHF. In DNA, the CDR3 is TGTGCCAGCACCCTAGTGGGGGGCGATCAGCCCCAGCATTTT.

The DNA for the CDR3 is TGTGCCAGCAGCTTGGTCGGCCGGGCGAACTATGGCTACACCTTC. Translated: CASSLVGRANYGYTF. J is TRBJ1-2 and V is TRBV5-6; D remains unclear. The V and J ends lost 0 bases and 2 bases respectively, with 11 bases between them. Germline CDR1 SGHDT, CDR2 YYEEEE. The CDR3 has 15 residues.

This clonotype turned up a few times. The chain uses TRBV25-1 and TRBJ2-7; 9 nucleotides agree with TRBD2. The CDR3 totals 17 residues. In germline, CDR1 is MGHDK, CDR2 SYGVNS. V was pared by 5 bases and J by 2 bases, with 13 bases of the junction left unmatched. This CDR3 is CASSRKAAGGQAYEQYF. CDR3 in DNA: TGTGCCAGCAGTCGAAAAGCAGCGGGAGGTCAAGCCTACGAGCAGTACTTC.

This clonotype has just a few counts. V usage is TRBV29-1 and J usage is TRBJ1-1, with 7 bases fitting TRBD1. V was pared by 4 bases and J by 3 bases, with 5 bases of the junction left unmatched. The CDR3 extends over 13 amino acids. Germline values: CDR1 SQVTM, CDR2 ANQGSEA. The CDR3: CSVGTGIYTEAFF. CDR3 nucleotides: TGCAGCGTTGGGACAGGAATATACACTGAAGCTTTCTTT. The full variable domain, its missing parts supplied by reference TRBV29-1 and TRBJ1-1, is SAVISQKPSRDICQRGTSLTIQCQVDSQVTMMFWYRQQPGQSLTLIATANQGSEATYESGFVIDKFPISRPNLTFSTLTVSNMSPEDSSIYLCSVGTGIYTEAFFGQGTRLTVV.

The rearrangement uses TRBV14 and TRBJ2-7; no definite D call. CDR3 length: 12 residues. V was clipped by 0 bases and J by 7 bases, with 7 bases between them. CDR1 is SGHDN, CDR2 FVKESK, per germline. As DNA, the CDR3 is TGTGCCAGCAGCCAAGATGGGTGGGAGCAGTACTTC. Its translation: CASSQDGWEQYF.

CDR3 coding DNA: TGTGCCAGCAGCTTGAACATCGACGGCTACACCTTC. Translation gives CASSLNIDGYTF. This chain connects TRBV7-9 to TRBJ1-2; no definite D call. Germline CDR1 and CDR2: SEHNR and FQNEAQ (reference sequence). CDR3 length equals 12 residues. V was shortened by 3 bases and J by 8 bases, with 10 bases between the two germline ends.

As regards this clonotype: One junction end does not reproduce the germline sequence, and a read error may be involved. The V gene is TRBV10-3, the J gene TRBJ2-5; TRBD2 agrees at 7 bases. The CDR3 runs 15 residues. CDR1 and CDR2 from the germline V gene are ENHRY and SYGVKD. The CDR3 region has the DNA TGTGCCATCAGTGATATTGGGGGGGTTGAAGAGACCCGGTACTTC. This translates into CAISDIGGVEETRYF.

CDR3: CASSLGPFTDTQYF. Written as DNA, the CDR3 is TGTGCCAGCAGCCTCGGGCCTTTCACAGATACGCAGTATTTT. The chain recombines TRBV7-2 with TRBJ2-3; D is undetermined. The CDR3 has 14 amino acids. In germline, CDR1 is SGHTA, CDR2 FQGNSA. V lost 5 bases to trimming and J lost 2 bases, with 11 bases between them.

The V gene is TRBV15, the J gene TRBJ2-1, with D possibly being TRBD2 (6 bases). Germline CDR1 LNHNV, CDR2 YYDKDF (reference sequence). V was shortened by 5 bases and J by 8 bases, with 13 bases between the two germline ends. There are 13 residues in the CDR3. Here the CDR3 DNA reads TGTGCCACCAGCGGCCCTTGGGGGGATGAGCAGTTCTTC. Translation: CATSGPWGDEQFF.

This clonotype was counted a few times. The chain combines TRBV20-1 with TRBJ2-1; D is ambiguous. V was pared by 1 base and J by 6 bases, with 4 bases between. The germline gives CDR1 DFQATT, CDR2 SNEGSKA (reference sequence). This CDR3 has 11 residues. The CDR3 sequence: CSARAINEQFF. In nucleotides, the CDR3 is TGCAGTGCTAGAGCAATCAATGAGCAGTTCTTC.

The chain recombines TRBV6-1 with TRBJ2-7; D unresolved. Germline V gene lookup returns CDR1 MNHNS and CDR2 SASEGT. CDR3 size: 14 residues. Trimming shortened V by 1 base and J by 6 bases, and 13 bases separated the two germline ends. In DNA, the CDR3 is TGTGCCAGCAGTGAAGGGGGAATAACTACCGAGCAGTACTTC. Its translation: CASSEGGITTEQYF.

This chain links TRBV27 with TRBJ2-5; 9 positions agree with TRBD1. Germline CDR1 MNHEY, CDR2 SMNVEV (reference sequence). Unmatched junction bases numbered 16, after V lost 5 bases and J lost 3 bases. This CDR3 is 18 amino acids long. The CDR3 DNA reads TGTGCCAGCAGTCCCGGTAGGGACAGGGAGCGACGAAAAGAGACCCAGTACTTC. Its protein is CASSPGRDRERRKETQYF.

The chain has TRBV6-5 and TRBJ2-3, with TRBD2 matching over 10 bases. The CDR3 is made up of 17 amino acids. J lost 3 bases, V lost 2 bases, and 8 bases had no gene match. Germline V gene sequence: CDR1 MNHEY, CDR2 SVGAGI. Written as DNA, the CDR3 is TGTGCCAGCAGTTACGGAAGGACTAGCGGTACAACAGATACGCAGTATTTT. This encodes CASSYGRTSGTTDTQYF.

The chain links TRBV29-1 to TRBJ2-5; D possibly corresponds to TRBD2 (5 bases). The assigned J gene may be wrong: the sequence end matches TRBJ2-7 better. This CDR3 contains 12 residues. Germline CDR1 and CDR2: SQVTM and ANQGSEA. CDR3 sequence: CCGGPGGYEQYF. The CDR3 DNA reads as TGCTGCGGCGGGCCTGGCGGATACGAGCAGTACTTC.

The sample holds many counts of this clonotype. The CDR3 loop reads CASSLQGNGYTF. The CDR3 DNA follows: TGTGCCAGCAGCCTACAGGGGAATGGCTACACCTTC. The chain links TRBV7-2 to TRBJ1-2; TRBD1 aligns across 7 bases. The CDR3 is made up of 12 amino acids. V shed 5 bases and J 6 bases; nucleotides not matched to a gene: 3. Germline CDR1 reads SGHTA; CDR2 reads FQGNSA.

CDR3 protein: CSASGLTLYGQYF. The CDR3 region has the DNA TGCAGTGCCTCCGGACTAACCTTATATGGGCAGTACTTC. The chain recombines TRBV20-1 with TRBJ2-7; possibly TRBD2 for D (6 bases). This CDR3 spans 13 amino acids. Per the germline V gene, CDR1 is DFQATT and CDR2 is SNEGSKA (reference sequence). Deletions cut 6 bases from V and 9 bases from J, with 21 bases between.

V gene TRBV21-1 combines with J gene TRBJ2-3; TRBD2 is the table's D call and was not checked against the DNA. TRBV21-1 is recorded as a pseudogene. The CDR3 totals 18 residues. As DNA, the CDR3 is TGTGCCAGCAGCAAGTGGAATATGAGCGGGAGGGTAACAGATACGCAGTATTTT. Translation: CASSKWNMSGRVTDTQYF.

The chain joins TRBV20-1 to TRBJ1-4; weak D call: TRBD1 (5 bases). This CDR3 has 14 residues. The V end was cut by 4 bases, the J end by 0 bases, with 9 bases between. Looked up from germline, CDR1 is DFQATT and CDR2 is SNEGSKA (reference sequence). CDR3 residues: CSAIGGATNEKLFF. In DNA, the CDR3 is TGCAGTGCTATCGGGGGAGCAACTAATGAAAAACTGTTTTTT.

This clonotype has only a few counts. This chain joins TRBV11-2 and TRBJ2-3; D tentatively fits TRBD1 or TRBD2 (5 bases each). Germline V gene lookup returns CDR1 SGHAT and CDR2 FQNNGV. V dropped 7 bases and J dropped 0 bases, with 8 bases sitting between them. The CDR3 covers 13 residues. The CDR3 loop is CASIRDSTDTQYF. CDR3 DNA: TGTGCCAGCATCCGGGACAGCACAGATACGCAGTATTTT.

V is TRBV4-3 and J is TRBJ2-1; 13 bases map to TRBD2. J lost 0 bases, V lost 2 bases, and 13 bases had no gene match. The CDR3 loop spans 21 amino acids. Germline-derived CDR1 and CDR2 are LGHNA and YSLEER. The CDR3 here is CASSQPAGLAGPTSSYNEQFF. CDR3 DNA: TGCGCCAGCAGCCAACCGGCGGGACTAGCGGGACCAACCAGCTCCTACAATGAGCAGTTCTTC.

This clonotype appeared a few times. The rearrangement uses TRBV5-1 and TRBJ2-7; possible D gene TRBD1, 6 bases. This CDR3 is 14 amino acids long. Trimming shortened V by 4 bases and J by 2 bases, and 13 bases separated the two germline ends. Germline V CDR1 and CDR2: SGHRS, YFSETQ. Here the CDR3 reads CASSLTGQTYEQYF. DNA for the CDR3: TGCGCCAGCAGCCTGACAGGCCAAACCTACGAGCAGTACTTC.

The sample holds a few counts of this clonotype. V is TRBV9 and J is TRBJ1-1; D uncertain. V lost 5 bases and J 1 base, leaving 21 bases between the germline ends. The CDR3 is made up of 17 amino acids. Germline V gives CDR1 SGDLS, CDR2 YYNGEE. The CDR3 sequence: CASSYGVVAGTNTEAFF. The CDR3 DNA is TGTGCCAGCAGTTATGGCGTAGTGGCAGGAACGAACACTGAAGCTTTCTTT.

In this sample, this clonotype turned up many times. The chain employs TRBV14 and TRBJ2-1; 10 bases match TRBD1. Trimming took 4 bases from V and 6 from J; bases not matched to a gene: 3. CDR1 and CDR2 from the germline V gene are SGHDN and FVKESK. The CDR3 spans 14 residues. The CDR3 DNA reads as TGTGCCAGCAGCCCTCGGGACAGGGGCAATGAGCAGTTCTTC. This encodes CASSPRDRGNEQFF.